This entry lists 28 T cell receptor delta chains sequenced from one sample in a study of gamma-delta chains in newborns, infants, children. TCRdb made new clone calls on the reads using CATT. The sample carries about 5,600 delta-chain clones, roughly 15% recorded once. Source: blood, taken at baseline. The receptors derive from a child who was a newborn, infant or young child, either healthy, febrile or measles-vaccinated (not recorded which).

By share of the sample, this clone is medium-sized. This sequence joins TRDV2 and TRDJ3; 10 bases line up with TRDD3. The germline CDR1 and CDR2 sequences are GEAIGNYY and EKD. Trimming at V came to 0 bases and at J to 0 bases, leaving 1 base not matched to a gene. The CDR3 loop spans 18 amino acids. The CDR3 DNA follows: TGTGCCTGTGACACCGTGGGGGATACCTCCTGGGACACCCGACAGATGTTTTTC. Translation gives CACDTVGDTSWDTRQMFF.

This clone is labeled medium-sized. V and J are TRDV2 and TRDJ1; 9 bases are a match to TRDD3. The CDR3 contains 21 residues. CDR1 and CDR2 from the germline V gene are GEAIGNYY and EKD. J was trimmed by 0 bases and V by 1 base; bases with no gene match: 20. CDR3 coding DNA: TGTGCCTGTGACACTCTGGATCTTTCCTACGAACCTGGGGGATACACCGATAAACTCATCTTT. Protein sequence: CACDTLDLSYEPGGYTDKLIF.

To note about this clone: The same CDR3 arises from other DNA sequences in this sample as well. The chain couples TRDV2 to TRDJ3, with 7 bases lining up with TRDD3. The CDR3 has 23 residues. From germline, CDR1 is GEAIGNYY and CDR2 EKD. V was pared by 0 bases and J by 0 bases, with 19 bases of the junction left unmatched. This chain's CDR3 is CACDTGFEWGTTPFSWDTRQMFF. The CDR3 coding sequence is TGTGCCTGTGACACCGGATTCGAATGGGGGACCACTCCATTCTCCTGGGACACCCGACAGATGTTTTTC.

V is TRDV1 and J is TRDJ1; TRDD3 matches at 11 bases. Trimming took 1 base from V and 7 from J; bases not matched to a gene: 17. CDR1 is TSWWSYY and CDR2 is QGS in the germline V gene. The CDR3 runs 19 residues. The CDR3 DNA reads TGTGCTCTTGGGGAACCGGCCGCTTGGCTACTGGGGGATAGAGGTAAACTCATCTTT. This sequence encodes CALGEPAAWLLGDRGKLIF.

This clone has a handful of counts. J is TRDJ1 and V is TRDV1, with TRDD2 matching over 9 bases. CDR1 is TSWWSYY and CDR2 is QGS in the germline V gene. The V gene end was trimmed by 1 base and the J gene end by 10 bases; junction bases not matched to a gene: 22. The CDR3 sequence is 19 residues long. The CDR3 region is CALGEPRAFLPSGASGLIF. In DNA form, the CDR3 reads TGTGCTCTTGGGGAACCCCGGGCCTTCCTACCCTCTGGGGCGTCGGGACTCATCTTT.

As for this clone: With a much larger clone just one base away, this may be a read error. Other DNA sequences within the sample encode an identical CDR3. This chain joins TRDV1 and TRDJ1, with 8 bases lining up with TRDD2. The germline CDR1 and CDR2 sequences are TSWWSYY and QGS. This CDR3 contains 25 residues. The CDR3 protein is CALGDFPLLPKPLLALYTNTDKLIF. The CDR3 DNA reads as TGTGCTCTTGGGGACTTTCCCCTCCTTCCTAAGCCTCTACTGGCCCTATACACGAACACCGATAAACTCATCTTC.

This clone is medium-sized (0.01 to 0.1%). This likely traces to a read error, being one base from a far larger clone. This chain uses TRDV3 with TRDJ1; 13 nucleotides match TRDD3. Germline CDR1 and CDR2: TVYSNPD and GDNSRS (reference sequence). The CDR3 spans 17 residues. The CDR3 loop is CASHNAYWGIRADKPIF. In nucleotides, the CDR3 is TGTGCCTCTCATAATGCCTACTGGGGGATACGGGCCGATAAACCCATCTTT.

This clone is judged medium-sized. The CDR3 nucleotides are TGTGCCTGTGACCCCATGGGGGGATACGCAACCGATAAACTCATCTTT. Protein product: CACDPMGGYATDKLIF. The chain couples TRDV2 to TRDJ1, with 10 bases matching TRDD3. The germline CDR1 and CDR2 sequences are GEAIGNYY and EKD. V gave up 3 bases and J gave up 2 bases; unmatched junction bases: 8. This CDR3 region has 16 residues.

The count of this clone is one. A single base separates this from a much larger clone, so it may be a read error. The identical CDR3 is also encoded by other nucleotide sequences in the sample. This chain uses TRDV1 with TRDJ1, with 7 bases lining up with TRDD2. Germline CDR1 reads TSWWSYY; CDR2 reads QGS. The CDR3 length is 12 residues. This CDR3 is CALGALPFKLIF. The CDR3 DNA reads as TGTGCCCTTGGGGCCCTTCCTTTTAAACTCATCTTT.

This clone has only a few counts. The CDR3 loop is CAFNCPTSLPSGTVLGELTAQLFF. The CDR3 coding sequence is TGTGCCTTTAACTGCCCAACTTCACTTCCGTCGGGGACAGTACTGGGGGAACTCACAGCACAACTCTTCTTT. The chain uses TRDV3 and TRDJ2; 9 bases align to TRDD3. The CDR3 is 24 residues long. Germline lookup yields CDR1 TVYSNPD and CDR2 GDNSRS (reference sequence). Unmatched junction bases numbered 35, after V lost 1 base and J lost 5 bases.

By share of the sample, this clone is medium-sized. The gene calls are TRDV1 and TRDJ1, with 12 bases lining up with TRDD3. The germline CDR1 and CDR2 sequences are TSWWSYY and QGS. The CDR3 has 22 residues. Trimming took 1 base from V and 0 from J; bases not matched to a gene: 18. The CDR3 bases are TGTGCTCTTGGGGAACATTGTCCGATCCTACCGCTGGGGGATACGTACACCGATAAACTCATCTTT. Translating gives CALGEHCPILPLGDTYTDKLIF.

This clone is labeled as medium-sized. V and J are TRDV2 and TRDJ1, with 10 positions matching TRDD3. J lost 0 bases, V lost 0 bases, and 15 bases had no gene match. The CDR3 length is 20 residues. Per germline, CDR1 GEAIGNYY and CDR2 EKD. The chain's CDR3 is CACDTVILGTGGSDTDKLIF. The CDR3 coding sequence is TGTGCCTGTGACACCGTGATCCTTGGGACTGGGGGATCGGACACCGATAAACTCATCTTT.

In its sample, this clone was seen a few times. The gene calls are TRDV1 and TRDJ1; 12 bases align to TRDD3. The CDR3 spans 18 residues. J gave up 11 bases and V 0 bases, and 16 bases lay outside the gene matches. The germline V gene has CDR1 TSWWSYY and CDR2 QGS. CDR3 in DNA: TGTGCTCTTGGGGAACTAGCGGTTCCGGACGTCTGGGGGATACGGCTCATCTTT. It specifies CALGELAVPDVWGIRLIF.

This clone was seen repeatedly, ten times or more. Here the CDR3 reads CAFKAFLLNWGIGTDKLIF. Written as DNA, the CDR3 is TGTGCCTTCAAGGCCTTCCTACTTAACTGGGGGATAGGCACCGATAAACTCATCTTT. The gene calls are TRDV2 and TRDJ1; 11 positions agree with TRDD3. CDR3 size: 19 residues. Germline V gene sequence: CDR1 GEAIGNYY, CDR2 EKD. J gave up 1 base and V 8 bases, and 20 bases lay outside the gene matches.

In its sample, this clone was seen many times. The genes are TRDV2 and TRDJ1; 13 bases are shared with TRDD3. After removal of 1 base from V and 4 bases from J, the junction contained 11 bases not matched to a gene. The germline CDR1 and CDR2 sequences are GEAIGNYY and EKD. The length of the CDR3 is 18 residues. The CDR3 sequence is CACDTATHYWGIRDKLIF. Here the CDR3 DNA reads TGTGCCTGTGACACGGCTACTCATTACTGGGGGATACGCGATAAACTCATCTTT.

The CDR3 loop reads CACDGLLGDTRFADKLIF. In DNA form, the CDR3 reads TGTGCCTGTGACGGGTTACTGGGGGATACGCGGTTCGCCGATAAACTCATCTTT. This chain joins TRDV2 and TRDJ1, with TRDD3 matching 13 bases. Trimming cost V 3 bases and J 3 bases; bases outside gene matches: 12. Germline CDR1 and CDR2: GEAIGNYY and EKD. This CDR3 is 18 amino acids long.

The rearrangement uses TRDV2 and TRDJ1; 9 bases are shared with TRDD2. The CDR3 length is 19 residues. Germline V CDR1 and CDR2: GEAIGNYY, EKD. Losses at the gene ends were 3 bases for V and 3 bases for J; bases not matched to a gene: 19. This chain's CDR3 is CACDRLPTELMGDPDKLIF. CDR3 DNA: TGTGCCTGTGACCGCCTTCCTACAGAACTTATGGGGGACCCCGATAAACTCATCTTT.

By share of the sample, this clone is medium-sized (0.01 to 0.1%). The chain is built from TRDV2 and TRDJ1; TRDD3 is a possible D gene (9 bases). The CDR3 length is 19 residues. Germline V gene data show CDR1 as GEAIGNYY and CDR2 as EKD. Trimming removed 0 bases at V and 0 bases at J, with 22 bases between. CDR3 nucleotide sequence: TGTGCCTGTGACACCCTACTTCCTACGGGGGATACTTACACCGATAAACTCATCTTT. Amino acid sequence: CACDTLLPTGDTYTDKLIF.

The gene calls are TRDV2 and TRDJ1; 13 bases agree with TRDD3. The germline V gene encodes CDR1 GEAIGNYY and CDR2 EKD. Trimming removed 1 base from V and 1 base from J; junction bases left unmatched: 11. The CDR3 has 19 residues. The CDR3 sequence is CACDTLLGDTRSATDKLIF. The DNA for the CDR3 is TGTGCCTGTGACACGCTACTGGGGGATACGCGCTCGGCCACCGATAAACTCATCTTT.

As concerns this clone: One base separates it from a far larger clone, so it is likely a read error. The chain has TRDV1 and TRDJ1, with 12 bases matching TRDD3. The V segment lost 2 bases and the J segment 0 bases; nucleotides outside the gene matches: 25. The length of the CDR3 is 24 residues. CDR1 is TSWWSYY and CDR2 is QGS in the germline V gene. CDR3 region: CALGEWPSYAHAGGYAMYTDKLIF. The CDR3 DNA follows: TGTGCTCTTGGGGAATGGCCTTCCTACGCGCATGCTGGGGGATACGCCATGTACACCGATAAACTCATCTTT.

This clone has a handful of counts. TCRdb pairs this DNA with a much larger clone's protein that differs at residue 5, likely a read error; the protein shown was translated from the DNA. The CDR3 region is CAFGHWATQYTDKLIF. CDR3 in DNA: TGTGCCTTTGGGCACTGGGCCACCCAGTACACCGATAAACTCATCTTT. The chain links TRDV3 to TRDJ1; TRDD3 is a possible D gene (6 bases). Germline V gives CDR1 TVYSNPD, CDR2 GDNSRS (reference sequence). The CDR3 covers 16 residues. V was shortened by 2 bases and J by 0 bases, with 19 bases between the two germline ends.

This clone is deemed medium-sized. The V and J genes are TRDV2 and TRDJ3, with TRDD3 as a possible D gene (6 bases). Trimming took 2 bases from V and 0 from J, leaving 13 bases between them. The length of the CDR3 is 18 residues. CDR1 and CDR2 (germline): GEAIGNYY, EKD. CDR3 bases: TGTGCCTGTGACAGAATGGGGGTTAGCTCCTGGGACACCCGACAGATGTTTTTC. Encoded protein: CACDRMGVSSWDTRQMFF.

This clone has more than one count but fewer than ten. Given a far larger clone just one base away, this is likely a sequencing read error. Other DNA sequences in this sample translate to the same CDR3. The chain joins TRDV3 to TRDJ1; 13 bases align to TRDD3. This CDR3 is 18 amino acids long. In germline, CDR1 is TVYSNPD, CDR2 GDNSRS (reference sequence). The DNA of the CDR3 is TGTGCCATGAGGCCTTCCTACTGGGGGATACGCGCCGCCGACAAACTCATCTTT. Translation gives CAMRPSYWGIRAADKLIF.

This clone has a handful of counts. The rearrangement uses TRDV2 and TRDJ1; TRDD3 might be the D (6 bases). The CDR3 runs to 18 residues. In germline, CDR1 is GEAIGNYY, CDR2 EKD. V lost 3 bases to trimming and J lost 3 bases, with 25 bases between them. The CDR3 bases are TGTGCCTGTGACCCTTGGAGTGGGGGCGAGAAAAAGCCCGATAAACTCATCTTT. Its protein product is CACDPWSGGEKKPDKLIF.

Comment on this clone: A much larger clone is a single base away; this may be a read error. Other DNA sequences in the sample encode the same CDR3. J is TRDJ2 and V is TRDV1; 13 bases fit TRDD3. Germline values: CDR1 TSWWSYY, CDR2 QGS. CDR3 length equals 22 residues. DNA of the CDR3: TGTGCTCTTGGGGAACTAAGCATTTTCCGTACTGGGGGATACGCATTGACTGCACAACTCTTCTTT. Translation: CALGELSIFRTGGYALTAQLFF.

With regard to this clone: Relative to the germline gene, one junction end is altered; a read error may explain this. The sample has other DNA sequences that encode this CDR3 too. V is TRDV2 and J is TRDJ1; D not resolved. The CDR3 runs to 13 residues. Germline loops: CDR1 GEAIGNYY, CDR2 EKD. The CDR3 reads CACDPLVTDKLIF. The CDR3 DNA is TGCGCCTGTGACCCCCTCGTAACCGATAAACTCATCTTT.

This clone was observed many times. The chain links TRDV2 to TRDJ3, with 8 bases matching TRDD3. V shed 1 base and J 3 bases; nucleotides not matched to a gene: 7. The CDR3 covers 18 residues. CDR1 GEAIGNYY and CDR2 EKD come from the germline V gene. DNA for the CDR3: TGTGCCTGTGACACTGGGGGATTTAGCTTCTGGGACACCCGACAGATGTTTTTC. Amino acid sequence: CACDTGGFSFWDTRQMFF.

V usage is TRDV1 and J usage is TRDJ1, with 13 bases lining up with TRDD3. CDR3 size: 21 residues. Germline-derived CDR1 and CDR2 are TSWWSYY and QGS. The trim removed 3 bases at V and 1 base at J, leaving 17 bases unmatched. The CDR3 loop reads CALGDSYPYWGIRGGTDKLIF. The CDR3 coding sequence is TGTGCTCTTGGGGATTCCTACCCTTACTGGGGGATACGAGGGGGCACCGATAAACTCATCTTT.